This T cell receptor beta chain was observed in a study of T cells in Graves' hyperthyroidism and ophthalmopathy. Points on this clonotype: Its antigen is currently unknown.

For the diagnoses, clinical symptoms, serum thyroxine and TRAb, thyroid ultrasound and orbital computed tomography were used. Whole-study results and caveats: Blood shared most expanded thyroid clonotypes above 0.001.

TCR beta CDR3 regions were amplified from RNA transcripts. TCR CDR3 regions were first amplified by RT-PCR with HTBI primers. A single record per CDR3 protein comes from TCRdb applying MiXCR to the multiplex PCR reads. The repertoire holds some 550,000 distinct CDR3 sequences, with roughly 20% as singletons. The sequence came from a man aged 18 to 30 with Graves' hyperthyroidism. The sequenced sample was blood.

The CDR3 loop reads CASSWSRINEKLFF. As DNA, the CDR3 is TGTGCCAGCAGCTGGAGTCGGATTAATGAAAAACTGTTTTTT. The rearrangement links TRBV7-8 to TRBJ1-4; unclear D gene. The germline CDR1 and CDR2 sequences are SGHVS and FQNEAQ. V was clipped by 4 bases and J by 4 bases, with 10 bases between them. The CDR3 loop spans 14 amino acids.